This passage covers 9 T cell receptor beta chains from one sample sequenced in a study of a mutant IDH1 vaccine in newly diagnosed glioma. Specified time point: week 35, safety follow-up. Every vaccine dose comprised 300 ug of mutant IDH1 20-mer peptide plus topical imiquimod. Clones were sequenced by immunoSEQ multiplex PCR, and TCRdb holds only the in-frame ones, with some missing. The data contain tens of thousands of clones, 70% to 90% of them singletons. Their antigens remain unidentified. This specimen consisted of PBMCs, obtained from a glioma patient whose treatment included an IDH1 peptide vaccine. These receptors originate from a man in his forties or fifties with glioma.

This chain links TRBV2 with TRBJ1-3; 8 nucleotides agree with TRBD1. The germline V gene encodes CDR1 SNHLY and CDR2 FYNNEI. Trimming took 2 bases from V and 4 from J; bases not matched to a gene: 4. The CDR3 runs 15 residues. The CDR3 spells CASSEFTGGGNTIYF. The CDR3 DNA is TGTGCCAGCAGTGAATTTACAGGGGGAGGAAACACCATATATTTT.

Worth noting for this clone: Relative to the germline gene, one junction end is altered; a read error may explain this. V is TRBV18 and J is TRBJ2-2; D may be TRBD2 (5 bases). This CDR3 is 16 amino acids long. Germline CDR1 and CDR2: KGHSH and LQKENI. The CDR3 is CASSPRNRGNNGELFF. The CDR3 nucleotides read TGTGCCAGCTCACCAAGGAATCGGGGTAACAACGGGGAGCTGTTTTTT.

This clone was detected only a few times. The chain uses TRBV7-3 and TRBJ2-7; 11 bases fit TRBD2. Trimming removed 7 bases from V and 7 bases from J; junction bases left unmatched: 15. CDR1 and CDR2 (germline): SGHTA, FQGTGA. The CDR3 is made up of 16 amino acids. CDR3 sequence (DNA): TGTGCCAGCAACCCCGGGGGGACTAGCGGAGGGAGAGAGCAGTACTTC. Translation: CASNPGGTSGGREQYF.

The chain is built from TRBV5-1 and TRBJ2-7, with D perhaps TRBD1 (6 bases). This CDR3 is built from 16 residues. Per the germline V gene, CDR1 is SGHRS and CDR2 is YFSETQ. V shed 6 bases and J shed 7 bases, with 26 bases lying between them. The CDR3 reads CASTKTPTGRLGEQYF. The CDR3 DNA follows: TGCGCCAGCACTAAGACTCCTACAGGGAGACTGGGGGAGCAGTACTTC.

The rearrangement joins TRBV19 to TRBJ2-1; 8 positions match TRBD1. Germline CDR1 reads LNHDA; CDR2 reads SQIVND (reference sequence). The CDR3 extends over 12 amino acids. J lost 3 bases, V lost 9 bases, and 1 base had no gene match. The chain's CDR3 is CASGQGYNEQFF. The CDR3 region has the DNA TGTGCCAGCGGACAGGGCTACAATGAGCAGTTCTTC.

CDR3 nucleotide sequence: TGTGCCAGCAGCGGGGGACAGGCGGGGACTAATGAAAAACTGTTTTTT. It is translated as CASSGGQAGTNEKLFF. V is TRBV13 and J is TRBJ1-4; 8 bases line up with TRBD1. The CDR3 runs to 16 residues. Losses at the gene ends were 5 bases for V and 2 bases for J; bases not matched to a gene: 7. Germline lookup yields CDR1 PRHDT and CDR2 FYEKMQ (reference sequence).

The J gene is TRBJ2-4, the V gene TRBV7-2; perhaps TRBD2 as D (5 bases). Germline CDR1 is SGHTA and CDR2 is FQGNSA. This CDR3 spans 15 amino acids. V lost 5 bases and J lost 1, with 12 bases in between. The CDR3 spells CASSKGGPAKNIQYF. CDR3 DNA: TGTGCCAGCAGCAAGGGCGGGCCGGCCAAAAACATTCAGTACTTC.

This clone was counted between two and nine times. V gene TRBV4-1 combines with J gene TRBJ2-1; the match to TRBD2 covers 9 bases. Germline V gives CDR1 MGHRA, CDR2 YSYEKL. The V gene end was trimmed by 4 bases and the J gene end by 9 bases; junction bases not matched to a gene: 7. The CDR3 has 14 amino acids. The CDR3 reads CASSRGLREGEQFF. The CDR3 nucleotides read TGCGCCAGCAGCCGAGGCCTGCGGGAGGGTGAGCAGTTCTTC.

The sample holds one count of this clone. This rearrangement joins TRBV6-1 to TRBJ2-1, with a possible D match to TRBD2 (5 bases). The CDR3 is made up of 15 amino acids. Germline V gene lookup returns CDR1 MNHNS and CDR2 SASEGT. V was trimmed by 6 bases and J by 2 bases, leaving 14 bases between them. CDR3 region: CASRKDGIPYNEQFF. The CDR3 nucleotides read TGTGCCAGCAGGAAGGACGGGATACCCTACAATGAGCAGTTCTTC.